These T cell receptor beta chains were read from a single sample in a study of OX40 agonist ivuxolimab in advanced cancers. Data came from immunoSEQ multiplex PCR; TCRdb stores just in-frame clones and leaves some out. The sample has approximately 68,000 clones, 91% seen once. The sequenced sample was CD4+ or CD8+ T cells sorted from blood, obtained in a trial of the OX40 agonist ivuxolimab. All receptors come from an adult with an advanced solid tumor such as melanoma, head and neck, liver or kidney cancer. Each CDR3 is given with its conserved first and last residue. D genes are given only for firm matches. Clone size is given for some rows only: seen once, a few or many times, or a class if the clone is expanded.

TRBV11-2	TRBJ2-1	-	-	CASSLEQVVYNEQFF	TGTGCCAGCAGCTTAGAGCAGGTCGTCTACAATGAGCAGTTCTTC
TRBV7-8	TRBJ2-1	TRBD2	-	CASSLGQRDYEQFF	TGTGCCAGCAGCTTAGGGCAGCGGGACTATGAGCAGTTCTTC
TRBV10-3	TRBJ1-2	-	-	CAISETSGQSSGYTF	TGTGCCATCAGTGAGACTTCTGGACAAAGTAGTGGCTACACCTTC
TRBV14	TRBJ2-5	-	-	CASLPREQVDQETQYF	TGTGCCAGCCTTCCTAGGGAACAGGTGGACCAAGAGACCCAGTACTTC
TRBV5-6	TRBJ1-2	-	-	CASSSSGWGYGYTF	TGTGCCAGCAGCTCGTCGGGGTGGGGCTATGGCTACACCTTC
TRBV19	TRBJ1-2	-	-	CASSIGQGTYGYTF	TGTGCCAGTAGTATAGGTCAGGGCACCTATGGCTACACCTTC
TRBV6-1	TRBJ2-7	-	-	CASSEARGGEQYF	TGTGCCAGCAGTGAGGCAAGGGGTGGCGAGCAGTACTTC
TRBV2	TRBJ1-5	-	-	CASSEAGGGSPQHF	TGTGCCAGCAGTGAAGCCGGGGGGGGTTCGCCCCAGCATTTT
TRBV30	TRBJ1-6	-	once	CAWRGQGNSPLHF	TGTGCCTGGAGGGGGCAGGGGAATTCACCCCTCCACTTT
TRBV5-4	TRBJ2-1	TRBD2	-	CASSLSGEGYNEQFF	TGTGCCAGCAGCCTCTCGGGGGAGGGGTACAATGAGCAGTTCTTC
TRBV2	TRBJ2-3	TRBD2	-	CASNSGRSTDTQYF	TGTGCCAGTAATAGCGGGCGCAGCACAGATACGCAGTATTTT
TRBV9	TRBJ2-2	-	once	CASREGSLGELFF	TGTGCCAGCAGGGAGGGTAGTCTCGGGGAGCTGTTTTTT
TRBV5-1	TRBJ2-7	-	-	CASSAQPGGGTDEQYF	TGCGCCAGCAGCGCCCAGCCGGGGGGCGGAACAGACGAGCAGTACTTC
TRBV12-2	TRBJ2-1	-	-	CASRLERAEDNEQFF	TGTGCAAGTCGCTTAGAGCGAGCGGAGGACAATGAGCAGTTCTTC
TRBV5-1	TRBJ2-4	-	-	CASSLGTANYQYF	TGCGCCAGCAGCTTGGGGACAGCCAATTATCAGTACTTC
TRBV5-5	TRBJ2-3	TRBD2	-	CASSTGLAGGQSTDTQYF	TGTGCCAGCAGCACGGGACTAGCGGGGGGGCAGAGCACAGATACGCAGTATTTT
TRBV4-1	TRBJ1-1	-	once	CASSQPHRVTEAFF	TGCGCCAGCAGCCAACCACACAGGGTTACTGAAGCTTTCTTT
TRBV2	TRBJ2-3	TRBD1	-	CASRRQGWGTDTQYF	TGTGCCAGCAGACGACAGGGGTGGGGCACAGATACGCAGTATTTT
TRBV10-1	TRBJ2-3	TRBD2	-	CASSGERDTDTQYF	TGCGCCAGCAGTGGAGAGCGGGACACAGATACGCAGTATTTT
TRBV5-6	TRBJ2-5	-	-	CASSLAIRAPETQYF	TGTGCCAGCAGCTTGGCCATACGGGCTCCTGAGACCCAGTACTTC
TRBV18	TRBJ1-4	-	-	CASSPGRVNEKLFF	TGTGCCAGCTCACCAGGACGAGTAAATGAAAAACTGTTTTTT
TRBV7-9	TRBJ1-4	TRBD1	once	CASSPSGGLNEKLFF	TGTGCCAGCAGTCCCTCAGGGGGACTTAATGAAAAACTGTTTTTT
TRBV11-2	TRBJ2-1	-	-	CASSLRGMAVWQFF	TGTGCCAGCAGCTTAAGGGGAATGGCCGTATGGCAGTTCTTC
TRBV4-1	TRBJ2-2	-	once	CASSQISGPPAGELFF	TGCGCCAGCAGCCAGATTTCCGGGCCTCCCGCCGGGGAGCTGTTTTTT
TRBV7-8	TRBJ2-7	-	-	CASSSQGKGEQYF	TGTGCCAGCAGCTCACAGGGAAAGGGCGAGCAGTACTTC
TRBV9	TRBJ1-1	TRBD1	-	CASSADHRGVTEAFF	TGTGCCAGCAGCGCAGATCACAGGGGTGTTACTGAAGCTTTCTTT
TRBV15	TRBJ1-2	-	-	CATSRDRGDYGYTF	TGTGCCACCAGCAGAGATCGAGGGGACTATGGCTACACCTTC
TRBV25-1	TRBJ1-1	-	-	CASSSTGRAFF	TGTGCCAGCAGTAGTACAGGGAGAGCTTTCTTT
TRBV7-9	TRBJ1-4	TRBD1	-	CASSQSQGAGEKLFF	TGTGCCAGCAGCCAGAGCCAGGGGGCAGGAGAAAAACTGTTTTTT
TRBV7-9	TRBJ2-1	TRBD2	-	CASSNPSGGAGEQFF	TGTGCCAGCAGCAACCCTAGCGGGGGGGCCGGTGAGCAGTTCTTC
TRBV29-1	TRBJ2-5	-	-	CSVGVLQETQYF	TGCAGCGTTGGAGTTCTCCAAGAGACCCAGTACTTC
TRBV6-6	TRBJ2-1	TRBD1	-	CASSYGGQGTFF	TGTGCCAGCAGTTACGGTGGACAGGGAACGTTCTTC
TRBV5-4	TRBJ2-7	TRBD1	-	CASSSGQGGLEQYF	TGTGCCAGCAGCTCCGGACAGGGAGGTCTAGAGCAGTACTTC
TRBV7-3	TRBJ2-1	-	-	CASSPLGQHDEQFF	TGTGCCAGCAGCCCCCTGGGGCAACACGATGAGCAGTTCTTC
TRBV6-5	TRBJ1-4	-	-	CASSLGSGTAEKLFF	TGTGCCAGCAGTCTCGGGTCCGGGACTGCGGAAAAACTGTTTTTT
TRBV4-2	TRBJ1-4	-	-	CASSQDPGRNEKLFF	TGTGCCAGCAGCCAAGATCCGGGACGCAATGAAAAACTGTTTTTT
TRBV10-3	TRBJ2-7	-	-	CAIRRDSNSYEQYF	TGTGCCATCAGACGGGACTCGAACTCCTACGAGCAGTACTTC
TRBV2	TRBJ2-5	-	-	CASNRYRETQYF	TGTGCCAGCAACAGGTACCGGGAGACCCAGTACTTC
TRBV6-5	TRBJ2-5	-	once	CASSYVGGGRETQYF	TGTGCCAGCAGTTACGTCGGGGGCGGTCGGGAGACCCAGTACTTC
TRBV5-1	TRBJ1-1	TRBD1	-	CASSLGTGGLTEAFF	TGCGCCAGCAGCTTGGGGACAGGGGGCCTCACTGAAGCTTTCTTT
TRBV19	TRBJ2-7	-	-	CASSPPTARYEQYF	TGTGCCAGTAGTCCCCCGACGGCTCGCTACGAGCAGTACTTC
TRBV10-3	TRBJ1-2	-	-	CAISVDRGYGYTF	TGTGCCATCAGTGTCGATAGAGGATATGGCTACACCTTC
TRBV6-5	TRBJ2-7	-	-	CASTGRDKKYF	TGTGCCAGCACGGGGCGGGATAAGAAGTACTTC
TRBV7-7	TRBJ2-3	TRBD2	-	CASSASLAGLTDTQYF	TGTGCTAGCAGCGCCTCACTAGCGGGGCTCACAGATACGCAGTATTTT
TRBV2	TRBJ2-7	-	-	CASSEDLGSYEQYF	TGTGCCAGCAGTGAGGACCTTGGGTCCTACGAGCAGTACTTC
TRBV6-5	TRBJ2-1	-	-	CASSYSPGAAEGVF	TGTGCCAGCAGTTACTCGCCCGGGGCGGCCGAGGGGGTCTTC
TRBV19	TRBJ2-7	-	-	CASKLQVSSYEQYF	TGTGCCAGTAAGCTGCAGGTGAGCTCCTACGAGCAGTACTTC
TRBV2	TRBJ2-1	-	-	CASSSYNEQFF	TGTGCCAGCAGTTCTTACAATGAGCAGTTCTTC
TRBV7-6	TRBJ2-4	TRBD2	-	CASSLAASGIAKNIQYF	TGTGCCAGCAGCTTAGCGGCTAGCGGGATCGCCAAAAACATTCAGTACTTC
TRBV7-2	TRBJ2-7	TRBD1	-	CASSPGQTSYEQYF	TGTGCCAGCAGCCCGGGACAGACCTCCTACGAGCAGTACTTC
TRBV7-3	TRBJ2-3	-	-	CASSPWHRDLSTDTQYF	TGTGCCAGCAGCCCCTGGCACCGGGACTTAAGCACAGATACGCAGTATTTT
TRBV5-1	TRBJ2-3	-	once	CASSLGSQGGDTQYF	TGCGCCAGCAGCTTGGGATCCCAGGGGGGGGATACGCAGTATTTT
TRBV4-1	TRBJ2-1	-	-	CASSPYAQSSYNEQFF	TGCGCCAGCAGCCCCTATGCGCAAAGCTCCTACAATGAGCAGTTCTTC
TRBV12-5	TRBJ2-2	-	-	CASGLEAGNTGELFF	TGTGCTAGTGGTTTGGAGGCGGGGAACACCGGGGAGCTGTTTTTT
TRBV7-9	TRBJ1-4	-	-	CASSLGGEREKLFF	TGTGCCAGCAGCTTAGGGGGGGAGCGTGAAAAACTGTTTTTT
TRBV18	TRBJ1-1	TRBD1	-	CASSPGEGQVIAFF	TGTGCCAGCTCACCAGGGGAAGGACAGGTGATCGCTTTCTTT
TRBV19	TRBJ1-2	-	-	CASSISEGGYTF	TGTGCCAGTAGTATCTCGGAGGGTGGCTACACCTTC